This is a list of T cell receptor beta chains from one sample in a study of blood T cell repertoires in COVID-19. Sequencing used immunoSEQ multiplex PCR; TCRdb keeps in-frame clones, though not all of them. The sample shows 280,000 or so clones, approximately 89% of them seen only once. Input material: PBMCs or T cells enriched from blood (not recorded which). The receptors come from a woman in her 50s who had been exposed to COVID-19. Both conserved end residues are part of each CDR3. A D gene is named only where the DNA matches it firmly.

v_gene: TRBV6-5; d_gene: .; j_gene: TRBJ1-1; CDR3aa: CASVRAMNTEAFF
v_gene: TRBV4-1; d_gene: .; j_gene: TRBJ1-4; CDR3aa: CASSQETTVANEKLFF
v_gene: TRBV28; d_gene: TRBD2; j_gene: TRBJ2-3; CDR3aa: CASSFQRGGLDTQYF
v_gene: TRBV7-8; d_gene: TRBD2; j_gene: TRBJ2-5; CDR3aa: CASSSTQTGGAHF
v_gene: TRBV3-1/TRBV3-2; d_gene: .; j_gene: TRBJ1-1; CDR3aa: CASSQGGLSEAFF
v_gene: TRBV6-5; d_gene: .; j_gene: TRBJ2-1; CDR3aa: CASTSGLSSYNEQFF
v_gene: TRBV18; d_gene: TRBD1; j_gene: TRBJ2-3; CDR3aa: CASSPLDRGIADTQYF
v_gene: TRBV6-1; d_gene: TRBD2; j_gene: TRBJ2-4; CDR3aa: CASSEASGGNIQYF
v_gene: TRBV24-1; d_gene: .; j_gene: TRBJ1-4; CDR3aa: CATSDARYAEKLFF
v_gene: TRBV3-1/TRBV3-2; d_gene: TRBD2; j_gene: TRBJ2-1; CDR3aa: CASSLPGLAASYNEQFF
v_gene: TRBV3-1/TRBV3-2; d_gene: .; j_gene: TRBJ1-2; CDR3aa: CASSSTPRDGYTF
v_gene: TRBV6-5; d_gene: .; j_gene: TRBJ1-1; CDR3aa: CASIPLDRMNTEAFF
v_gene: TRBV19; d_gene: .; j_gene: TRBJ1-5; CDR3aa: CASSFRTPGRNQPQHF
v_gene: TRBV19; d_gene: TRBD1; j_gene: TRBJ1-2; CDR3aa: CASTIPGQDYGYTF
v_gene: TRBV28; d_gene: TRBD1; j_gene: TRBJ2-5; CDR3aa: CASSLDRKTQYF
v_gene: TRBV5-1; d_gene: .; j_gene: TRBJ2-1; CDR3aa: CASSLDVNNEQFF
v_gene: TRBV6-1; d_gene: .; j_gene: TRBJ2-7; CDR3aa: CASSENGGTLEQYF
v_gene: TRBV9; d_gene: .; j_gene: TRBJ2-1; CDR3aa: CASSVVPEGYEQFF
v_gene: TRBV7-2; d_gene: TRBD1; j_gene: TRBJ2-1; CDR3aa: CASSSGTGATYNEQFF
v_gene: TRBV11-2; d_gene: .; j_gene: TRBJ2-7; CDR3aa: CASSLLGHLGDEQYF
v_gene: TRBV2; d_gene: .; j_gene: TRBJ1-1; CDR3aa: CASSTQDTEAFF
v_gene: TRBV21-1; d_gene: .; j_gene: TRBJ1-1; CDR3aa: CASSKYGDRAAGNTEAFF
v_gene: TRBV10-3; d_gene: .; j_gene: TRBJ2-7; CDR3aa: CAIRRDSEQYF
v_gene: TRBV11-2; d_gene: TRBD1; j_gene: TRBJ1-2; CDR3aa: CASSLDSTGAGGYTF
v_gene: TRBV15; d_gene: TRBD1; j_gene: TRBJ1-4; CDR3aa: CATSRDLTGGLEKLFF
v_gene: TRBV7-2; d_gene: TRBD2; j_gene: TRBJ2-3; CDR3aa: CASSLERGGADTQYF
v_gene: TRBV10-1; d_gene: .; j_gene: TRBJ2-2; CDR3aa: CASSGFSTGELFF
v_gene: TRBV30; d_gene: .; j_gene: TRBJ2-3; CDR3aa: CAWSVQGTDTQYF
v_gene: TRBV9; d_gene: TRBD2; j_gene: TRBJ2-1; CDR3aa: CASSVDPGTSGAEQFF
v_gene: TRBV3-1/TRBV3-2; d_gene: .; j_gene: TRBJ1-1; CDR3aa: CASSQTRVSEAFF
v_gene: TRBV5-6; d_gene: TRBD1; j_gene: TRBJ2-6; CDR3aa: CASRTQGAFGANVLTF
v_gene: TRBV12-3/TRBV12-4; d_gene: TRBD1; j_gene: TRBJ1-1; CDR3aa: CASTENRGSEAFF
v_gene: TRBV24-1; d_gene: TRBD1; j_gene: TRBJ2-7; CDR3aa: CATISGQGGEQYF
v_gene: TRBV28; d_gene: TRBD1; j_gene: TRBJ1-1; CDR3aa: CASTAGGKGTEAFF
v_gene: TRBV10-3; d_gene: TRBD1; j_gene: TRBJ2-7; CDR3aa: CAISEAGQGAVRQYF
v_gene: TRBV7-9; d_gene: .; j_gene: TRBJ1-2; CDR3aa: CASSSADLTGYTF
v_gene: TRBV7-8; d_gene: TRBD1; j_gene: TRBJ1-2; CDR3aa: CASDSLGGQGYYGYTF
v_gene: TRBV7-8; d_gene: TRBD1; j_gene: TRBJ1-3; CDR3aa: CASSSLWGQGGNTIYF
v_gene: TRBV3-1/TRBV3-2; d_gene: .; j_gene: TRBJ2-1; CDR3aa: CASSQGEWQFF
v_gene: TRBV5-1; d_gene: .; j_gene: TRBJ1-2; CDR3aa: CASSPQDGTNYGYTF
v_gene: TRBV7-9; d_gene: .; j_gene: TRBJ2-7; CDR3aa: CASSLARDSYEQYF
v_gene: TRBV30; d_gene: .; j_gene: TRBJ1-2; CDR3aa: CAWSVTRYGYTF
v_gene: TRBV7-8; d_gene: .; j_gene: TRBJ2-1; CDR3aa: CASSLVEVSYNEQFF
v_gene: TRBV5-4; d_gene: TRBD1; j_gene: TRBJ1-2; CDR3aa: CASSQMGQNYGYTF